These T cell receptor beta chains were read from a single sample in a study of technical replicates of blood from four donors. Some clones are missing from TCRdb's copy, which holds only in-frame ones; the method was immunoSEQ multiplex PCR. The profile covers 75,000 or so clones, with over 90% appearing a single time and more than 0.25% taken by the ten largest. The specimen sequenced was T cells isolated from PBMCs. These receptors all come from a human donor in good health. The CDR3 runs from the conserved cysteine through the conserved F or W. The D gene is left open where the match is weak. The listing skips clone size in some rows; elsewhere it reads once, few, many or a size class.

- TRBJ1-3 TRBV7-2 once TGTGCCAGCAGCTTAGCCGGTTTCCCTGGAAACACCATATATTTT CASSLAGFPGNTIYF
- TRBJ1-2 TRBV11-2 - TGTGCCAGCAGCTCGTCCACAGTTAACTATGGCTACACCTTC CASSSSTVNYGYTF
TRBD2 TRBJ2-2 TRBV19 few TGTGCCAGTAGTATAGCTCAAACACTAGCGGCGGTTTACGGGGAGCTGTTTTTT CASSIAQTLAAVYGELFF
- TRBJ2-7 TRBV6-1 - TGTGCCAGCAGTGAACTACCAGGGACCTACGAGCAGTACTTC CASSELPGTYEQYF
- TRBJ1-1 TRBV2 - TGTGCCAGCAGTGAAAGTGTGCGGGGAAACACTGAAGCTTTCTTT CASSESVRGNTEAFF
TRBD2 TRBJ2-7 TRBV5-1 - TGCGCCAGCAGCTTGGAAGCGGGGGGGTTTCTCTCAGGCTACGAGCAGTACTTC CASSLEAGGFLSGYEQYF
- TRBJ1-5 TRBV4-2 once TGTGCCAGCAGCCCGGGAGGCGCCAGCAATCAGCCCCAGCATTTT CASSPGGASNQPQHF
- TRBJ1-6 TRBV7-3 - TGTGCCAGCAGCAGAACCCAGGGCTGGAATTCACCCCTCCACTTT CASSRTQGWNSPLHF
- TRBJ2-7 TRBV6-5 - TGTGCCAGCAAACACGCCTACGAGCAGTACTTC CASKHAYEQYF
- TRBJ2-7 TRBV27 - TGTGCCAGCAGTTTTGACTTGAGACAGAGACCCTACGAGCAGTACTTC CASSFDLRQRPYEQYF
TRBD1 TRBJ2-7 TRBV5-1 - TGCGCCAGCAGCCATCCCGGGACAGTCTACGAGCAGTACTTC CASSHPGTVYEQYF
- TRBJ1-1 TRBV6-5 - TGTGCCAGCAGTTACCGACGGGACACTGAAGCTTTCTTT CASSYRRDTEAFF
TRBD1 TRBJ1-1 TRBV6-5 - TGTGCCAGCAGTTTCGGACAGGGGAACACTGAAGCTTTCTTT CASSFGQGNTEAFF
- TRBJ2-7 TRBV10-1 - TGCGCCAGCAGTGAGTCTTACATTGACGAGCAGTACTTC CASSESYIDEQYF
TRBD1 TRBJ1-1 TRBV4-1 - TGCGCCAGCAGCTCGCACGACAGGGGGCGGATGGGCACTGAAGCTTTCTTT CASSSHDRGRMGTEAFF
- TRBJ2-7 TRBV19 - TGTGCCAGTAGTCCAGGAACCTCGGACGGGAAAACCTACGAGCAGTACTTC CASSPGTSDGKTYEQYF
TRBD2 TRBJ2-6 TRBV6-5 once TGTGCCAGCAGTTACGGGGGGGACTCTGGGGCCAACGTCCTGACTTTC CASSYGGDSGANVLTF
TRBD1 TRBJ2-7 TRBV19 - TGTGCCACCACGAAGACAGGGGAGTTCCACGAGCAGTACTTC CATTKTGEFHEQYF
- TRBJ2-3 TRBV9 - TGTGCCAGCAGCCCCAATGGACAGAGCACAGATACGCAGTATTTT CASSPNGQSTDTQYF
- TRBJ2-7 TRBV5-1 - TGCGCCAGCAGCACAGATAGGGGTGAGCAGTACTTC CASSTDRGEQYF
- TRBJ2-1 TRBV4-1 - TGCGCCAGCAGCCTGCGGGACTCAACGACCAATGAGCAGTTCTTC CASSLRDSTTNEQFF
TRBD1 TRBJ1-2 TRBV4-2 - TGTGCCAGCAGCCAAGCTGGGACAGGAGAAAACTATGGCTACACCTTC CASSQAGTGENYGYTF
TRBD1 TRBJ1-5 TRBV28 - TGTGCCAGCAATACGGGACAGGGGTGGGCCCAGCATTTT CASNTGQGWAQHF
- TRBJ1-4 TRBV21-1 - TGTGCCAGCAGCGTCCCGGGACAGGAGAATGAAAAACTGTTTTTT CASSVPGQENEKLFF
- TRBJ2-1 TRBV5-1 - TGCGCCAGCAGCTTTACGGGGATTGAAAGAGCCTACAATGAGCAGTTCTTC CASSFTGIERAYNEQFF
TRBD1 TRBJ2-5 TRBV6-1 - TGTGCCAGCAGCCGCGACAGGGGGCAAGAGACCCAGTACTTC CASSRDRGQETQYF
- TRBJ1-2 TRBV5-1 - TGCGCCAGCAGCTTGGAGGCGGGAGGCTACACCTTC CASSLEAGGYTF
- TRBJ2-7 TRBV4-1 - TGCGCCAGCAGCCAGACAGCTTTGGAAACCTACGAGCAGTACTTC CASSQTALETYEQYF
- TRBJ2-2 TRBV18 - TGTGCCAGCTCACCGCAGGGTGCCACCGGGGAGCTGTTTTTT CASSPQGATGELFF
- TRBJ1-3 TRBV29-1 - TGCAGCGCAACCTTCGGGACTTATGGAAACACCATATATTTT CSATFGTYGNTIYF
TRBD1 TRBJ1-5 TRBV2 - TGTGCCAGCAGGGGGACAGACAATCAGCCCCAGCATTTT CASRGTDNQPQHF
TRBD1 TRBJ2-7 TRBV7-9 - TGTGCCAGCAGCCTGGGACAGGGAGGGTACTTC CASSLGQGGYF
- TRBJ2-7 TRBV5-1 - TGCGCCAGCAGCTGGGGTGGGGCAGGGCTCTCCTACGAGCAGTACTTC CASSWGGAGLSYEQYF
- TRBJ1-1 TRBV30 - TGTGCCTGGGCCCGGTCGAACACTGAAGCTTTCTTT CAWARSNTEAFF
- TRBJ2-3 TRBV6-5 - TGTGCCAGCGGCGAGGGTGGGCTCCCCTATACGCAGTATTTT CASGEGGLPYTQYF
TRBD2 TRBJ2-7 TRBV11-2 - TGTGCCAGCAGCTTGGAGCGGGAGAGCTACGAGCAGTACTTC CASSLERESYEQYF
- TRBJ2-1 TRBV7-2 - TGTGCCAGCAGCCCCCGGGACTGGGGGTGGGGTGAGCAGTTCTTC CASSPRDWGWGEQFF
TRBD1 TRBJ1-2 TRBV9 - TGTGCCAGCAGCGGGACTTCCTGGACAGGAAGTCTCGCTGGCTACACCTTC CASSGTSWTGSLAGYTF
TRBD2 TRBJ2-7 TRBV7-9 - TGTGCCAGCAGCTTGACGGGGGGAACCTACGAGCAGTACTTC CASSLTGGTYEQYF
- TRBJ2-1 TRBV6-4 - TGTGCCAGCAGTGACTCGCTGGACTCATTGTTCTTC CASSDSLDSLFF
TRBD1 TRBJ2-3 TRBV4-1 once TGCGCCAGCAGCCTAGGGACAGGGGGCCCCACAGATACGCAGTATTTT CASSLGTGGPTDTQYF
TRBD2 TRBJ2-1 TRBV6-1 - TGTGCCAGCAGTGGAAATCCGACTAGCGGGGGTGAGATTAATGAGCAGTTCTTC CASSGNPTSGGEINEQFF
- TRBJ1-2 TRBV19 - TGTGCCAGTGGGGCTGGGGGCTACACCTTC CASGAGGYTF
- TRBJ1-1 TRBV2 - TGTGCCAGCAGTGATCCCCACTCCCTCAGGGATCTTATCACTGAAGCTTTCTTT CASSDPHSLRDLITEAFF
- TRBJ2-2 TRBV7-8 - TGTGCCAGCACCTTCAGGGGGTGGCTAGCGGGTTTAACGAACACCGGGGAGCTGTTTTTT CASTFRGWLAGLTNTGELFF
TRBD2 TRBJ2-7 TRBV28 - TGTGCCAGCACTGTCCCGACTAGCCCCTACGAGCAGTACTTC CASTVPTSPYEQYF
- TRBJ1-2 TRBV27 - TGTGCCAGCAGTTTACGGAGGGGAAATCACTATGGCTACACCTTC CASSLRRGNHYGYTF
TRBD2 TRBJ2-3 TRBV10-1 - TGCGCCAGCAGTGGGGAAAGCGGGGCCTACACAGATACGCAGTATTTT CASSGESGAYTDTQYF
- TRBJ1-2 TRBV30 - TGTGCCTGGAGCCAACCTCTAAGGGGCTATGGCTACACCTTC CAWSQPLRGYGYTF
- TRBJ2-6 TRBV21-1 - TGTGCCAGCAGCAAATATGGGGCCAACGTCCTGACTTTC CASSKYGANVLTF
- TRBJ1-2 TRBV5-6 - TGTGCCAGCAGCTTGGGATCCGGTGGCTACACCTTC CASSLGSGGYTF
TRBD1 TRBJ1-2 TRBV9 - TGTGCCAGCAGCTCGGGACAGGCAACTTTCTATGGCTACACCTTC CASSSGQATFYGYTF
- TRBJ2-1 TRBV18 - TGTGCCAGCTTCGGGAGAAAGGCTCCTTGGGGCGAATCCTCCTACAATGAGCAGTTCTTC CASFGRKAPWGESSYNEQFF
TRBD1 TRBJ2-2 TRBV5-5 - TGTGCCAGCAGCTCTCGGACAGGGGGGACGCTCGGGGAGCTGTTTTTT CASSSRTGGTLGELFF
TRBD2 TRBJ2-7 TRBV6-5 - TGTGCCAGCAGTTACTCCTTTTTGCGGGGGGGTTACGAGCAGTACTTC CASSYSFLRGGYEQYF